One sample yielded the 20 T cell receptor beta chains listed below, sequenced in a study of cytomegalovirus exposure and HLA in healthy donors (dated by TCRdb to 2015 to 2018). The receptor library was made with the immunoSEQ multiplex PCR assay. The multiplex PCR relied on a mix of 60 forward primers for TCR Vbeta segments and 13 reverse primers for TCR Jbeta segments. TCRdb re-hosts the immuneACCESS table, in-frame sequences only. Its copies lack some clones; in the studies checked, an unresolved V gene accounts for under half of them, and the cause for the rest is not known. The sample table records about 160,000 clones; over 80% of these occur just once. The ten largest account for 0.95% to 1.5% of the sample. Sequencing used PBMCs. The receptors here all came from a boy between 2 and 15 years old in good health and CMV-seronegative.

The rearrangement links TRBV10-2 to TRBJ2-1; the match to TRBD1 covers 7 bases. CDR1 and CDR2 (germline): WSHSY, SAAADI. The V segment lost 5 bases and the J segment 4 bases; nucleotides outside the gene matches: 5. The length of the CDR3 is 14 residues. The DNA of the CDR3 is TGCGCCAGCAGTACCGGGACAGATTACAATGAGCAGTTCTTC. Protein: CASSTGTDYNEQFF.

The sample holds a few counts of this clone. V usage is TRBV10-3 and J usage is TRBJ2-7; D might be TRBD1 (6 bases). The V end lost 2 bases, the J end lost 0 bases, and 14 bases lay between the germline ends. The CDR3 extends over 16 amino acids. CDR1 is ENHRY and CDR2 is SYGVKD in the germline V gene. The CDR3 is CAISEARQVNSYEQYF. The CDR3 bases are TGTGCCATCAGTGAGGCGAGACAGGTAAACTCCTACGAGCAGTACTTC.

The gene calls are TRBV2 and TRBJ2-5, with D possibly TRBD1 on 6 matching bases. Germline-derived CDR1 and CDR2 are SNHLY and FYNNEI. CDR3 length: 16 residues. With 6 bases removed from V and 0 bases from J, the gap between germline ends came to 17 bases. The CDR3 DNA is TGTGCCAGCAGCCGCCAGAGCTGGACAGACCAAGAGACCCAGTACTTC. It encodes CASSRQSWTDQETQYF.

This chain joins TRBV10-3 and TRBJ1-5, with 10 nucleotides matching TRBD1. The CDR3 contains 17 residues. Trimming cost V 0 bases and J 6 bases; bases outside gene matches: 8. Germline-derived CDR1 and CDR2 are ENHRY and SYGVKD. The CDR3 reads CAISESLTGGAGQPQHF. DNA for the CDR3: TGTGCCATCAGTGAGTCCCTGACAGGGGGCGCAGGTCAGCCCCAGCATTTT.

This clone was seen just once. This chain uses TRBV12-5 with TRBJ2-2; 10 positions match TRBD1. Looked up from germline, CDR1 is LGHNT and CDR2 is FRNRAP. Trimming took 1 base from V and 5 from J; bases not matched to a gene: 7. The CDR3 loop spans 17 amino acids. The CDR3: CASGLASGTGETGELFF. The CDR3 DNA sequence: TGTGCTAGTGGTTTGGCTTCCGGGACAGGGGAGACCGGGGAGCTGTTTTTT.

By sample share, this clone is medium-sized. The genes are TRBV2 and TRBJ2-1, with 9 positions matching TRBD2. Germline CDR1 SNHLY, CDR2 FYNNEI. V lost 1 base, J lost 8 bases, and 6 bases stayed unmatched. This CDR3 spans 15 amino acids. This CDR3 is CASSEEASGADEQFF. Written as DNA, the CDR3 is TGTGCCAGCAGTGAAGAGGCTAGCGGGGCCGATGAGCAGTTCTTC.

V and J are TRBV15 and TRBJ1-1; TRBD1 matches at 8 bases. Unmatched junction bases numbered 12, after V lost 0 bases and J lost 6 bases. Germline V gene sequence: CDR1 LNHNV, CDR2 YYDKDF (reference sequence). This CDR3 has 17 amino acids. Written as DNA, the CDR3 is TGTGCCACCAGCAGAGATCGTGACAGGGGCGACTACTCTGAAGCTTTCTTT. It specifies CATSRDRDRGDYSEAFF.

J is TRBJ1-1 and V is TRBV29-1; D may be TRBD1 (5 bases). The CDR3 length is 15 residues. V shed 0 bases and J shed 0 bases, with 11 bases lying between them. Germline CDR1 is SQVTM and CDR2 is ANQGSEA. CDR3 sequence (DNA): TGCAGCGTTGAAGATCTTGGGGCCATGAACACTGAAGCTTTCTTT. This codes for CSVEDLGAMNTEAFF.

The chain uses TRBV6-5 and TRBJ2-7; 7 bases agree with TRBD1. V shed 4 bases and J 0 bases; nucleotides not matched to a gene: 6. The CDR3 is made up of 15 amino acids. The V gene's germline CDR1 is MNHEY and CDR2 SVGAGI. CDR3 region: CASSSWGTASYEQYF. The DNA for the CDR3 is TGTGCCAGCAGTTCCTGGGGGACAGCCTCCTACGAGCAGTACTTC.

The chain uses TRBV18 and TRBJ1-2; possibly TRBD1 for D (5 bases). V shed 3 bases and J shed 8 bases, with 13 bases lying between them. The CDR3 consists of 13 residues. In germline, CDR1 is KGHSH, CDR2 LQKENI. In DNA form, the CDR3 reads TGTGCCAGCTCACCGGAAACAGGAGAAGGCTACACCTTC. Its protein product is CASSPETGEGYTF.

This chain uses TRBV6-5 with TRBJ1-2; the match to TRBD1 covers 8 bases. From germline, CDR1 is MNHEY and CDR2 SVGAGI. The CDR3 covers 15 residues. V gave up 7 bases and J gave up 5 bases; unmatched junction bases: 12. CDR3 loop: CASTRDRLTFYGYTF. CDR3 nucleotides: TGTGCCAGCACCCGGGACAGGCTCACTTTTTATGGCTACACCTTC.

The chain joins TRBV14 to TRBJ1-6; the match to TRBD1 covers 10 bases. There are 17 residues in the CDR3. The junction had 6 bases not matched to a gene; V was cut back by 0 bases and J by 7 bases. CDR1 and CDR2 from the germline V gene are SGHDN and FVKESK. The CDR3 here is CASSQDRDRGRNSPLHF. Written as DNA, the CDR3 is TGTGCCAGCAGCCAAGATCGGGACAGGGGAAGGAATTCACCCCTCCACTTT.

The chain employs TRBV2 and TRBJ2-2, with TRBD2 matching 7 bases. V was clipped by 5 bases and J by 6 bases; unmatched bases: 9. The CDR3 runs to 15 residues. Germline values: CDR1 SNHLY, CDR2 FYNNEI. CDR3 region: CASSSRREMAGELFF. In nucleotides, the CDR3 is TGTGCCAGCAGTAGCCGGCGGGAGATGGCCGGGGAGCTGTTTTTT.

The chain combines TRBV27 with TRBJ2-5; 7 nucleotides align to TRBD2. V lost 5 bases to trimming and J lost 0 bases; unmatched junction nucleotides: 12. The CDR3 has 17 amino acids. Germline V gene data show CDR1 as MNHEY and CDR2 as SMNVEV (reference sequence). CDR3 loop: CASSPWGGSTYQETQYF. CDR3 nucleotides: TGTGCCAGCAGTCCGTGGGGGGGTTCGACGTACCAAGAGACCCAGTACTTC.

The rearrangement links TRBV6-5 to TRBJ2-7, with D perhaps TRBD2 (7 bases). Trimming left V 7 bases short and J 9 bases short, with 19 bases between. The CDR3 has 13 residues. The germline CDR1 and CDR2 sequences are MNHEY and SVGAGI. The CDR3: CASKPNGGARQYF. The CDR3 nucleotides are TGTGCCAGCAAACCCAATGGGGGGGCGCGGCAGTACTTC.

The chain recombines TRBV27 with TRBJ2-7, with TRBD2 matching 11 bases. This CDR3 region has 13 residues. Trimming at V came to 8 bases and at J to 3 bases, leaving 3 bases not matched to a gene. From germline, CDR1 is MNHEY and CDR2 SMNVEV (reference sequence). The CDR3 region is CASGLAGIYEQYF. The CDR3 DNA sequence: TGTGCCAGCGGACTAGCGGGTATCTACGAGCAGTACTTC.

The chain joins TRBV21-1 to TRBJ2-7; TRBD2 is the table's D call, not checked against the DNA. TRBV21-1 is a pseudogene locus. This CDR3 is built from 17 residues. The DNA of the CDR3 is TGTGCCAGCAGCAAAGGAAAGCTAGCGGGGGGATCCTACGAGCAGTACGTC. Its protein is CASSKGKLAGGSYEQYV.

This chain links TRBV6-6 with TRBJ1-5; the D gene is possibly TRBD1 (5 bases). Germline CDR1 reads MNHNY; CDR2 reads SVGAGI (reference sequence). The CDR3 has 15 amino acids. Trimming removed 0 bases at V and 7 bases at J, with 13 bases between. CDR3 region: CASSYSAGLFQPQHF. As DNA, the CDR3 is TGTGCCAGCAGTTACTCTGCGGGACTATTCCAGCCCCAGCATTTT.

The chain combines TRBV4-1 with TRBJ2-3; 13 bases align to TRBD2. The CDR3 runs 17 residues. Germline V gives CDR1 MGHRA, CDR2 YSYEKL. V lost 1 base and J lost 4; bases outside the gene matches: 5. CDR3 DNA: TGCGCCAGCAGCCAAGTGACTAGCGGGGGGCGGGCAGATACGCAGTATTTT. The encoded protein is CASSQVTSGGRADTQYF.

The CDR3 sequence is CASSWGQQNEAFF. DNA of the CDR3: TGTGCCAGCAGCTGGGGACAACAAAACGAAGCTTTCTTT. The chain uses TRBV11-2 and TRBJ1-1; weak D call: TRBD1 (6 bases). In germline, CDR1 is SGHAT, CDR2 FQNNGV. This CDR3 comprises 13 residues. Between the trimmed V and J ends, which lost 4 bases and 8 bases, there was a span of 14 bases.